These T cell receptor beta chains were read from a single sample in a study of cytomegalovirus exposure and HLA in healthy donors. The table came from immunoSEQ multiplex PCR; TCRdb's copy has only in-frame clones and leaves some out. The table shows 150,000 to 200,000 clones, with about 72% occurring only once. Sequencing used PBMCs. These receptors originate from a male donor in good health and CMV-seronegative. Each CDR3 is given without its conserved first and last residue. The order of the fields is V gene, CDR3 length, clone size, J gene, CDR3 protein. A row's size may be missing; if present it is once, few, many or a size class.

>TRBV19|9|.|TRBJ1-2
ASGTGSGYT
>TRBV5-4|13|.|TRBJ2-5
ASSSGGLRRETQY
>TRBV4-1|10|.|TRBJ2-1
ASRKGGQEQF
>TRBV6-6|12|.|TRBJ1-1
ASSYSRGNTEAF
>TRBV18|11|.|TRBJ1-5
ASSPPSRGVQH
>TRBV21-1|8|once|TRBJ1-2
ASTPGGYT
>TRBV5-1|12|.|TRBJ1-2
ASSPDRGLDVYT
>TRBV12-5|11|.|TRBJ2-3
ASGLVGGDTQY
>TRBV5-1|11|.|TRBJ1-1
ASSSTGATEAF
>TRBV5-1|14|few|TRBJ1-1
ASSLGGPRFGGEAF
>TRBV30|13|once|TRBJ1-1
AWSWTGAMNTEAF
>TRBV6-4|14|once|TRBJ2-2
ASRESSGSDTGELF
>TRBV5-1|13|.|TRBJ1-1
ASRPTQGGSTEAF
>TRBV27|12|.|TRBJ1-2
ASSLSTGPYGYT
>TRBV7-7|14|.|TRBJ2-1
ASSTRGEGRRNEQF
>TRBV5-1|14|few|TRBJ2-2
ASSFRLETNTGELF
>TRBV4-3|14|.|TRBJ1-1
ASSHVRNGRWEEAF